This TCR beta chain was sequenced in a study of PD-L1 blockade in urothelial cancer. Study-level points and caveats: Prediction of better survival came from below-median pretreatment blood TCR clonality.

The sample's time point: peripheral blood 6 weeks after treatment start. This CDR3 spans 13 amino acids. V lost 0 bases and J 4 bases, leaving 7 bases between the germline ends. Germline lookup yields CDR1 MNHEY and CDR2 SMNVEV (reference sequence). With regard to this clone: The antigen is not known. The same CDR3 is also encoded by other DNA sequences in this sample.

Synthetic analogs of TCR templates were spiked into every PCR. The repertoire was sequenced with immunoSEQ multiplex PCR; TCRdb's copy has only in-frame clones and lacks some. The data show over 70,000 clones, roughly 83% seen once. The source is a man aged 65-85 years with urothelial cancer. This rearrangement joins TRBV27 to TRBJ2-7; D uncertain. The sample here was PBMCs, taken around atezolizumab (anti-PD-L1) treatment. The CDR3 DNA follows: TGTGCCAGCAGTTTATCGTCCGGTTACGAGCAGTACTTC. Encoded protein: CASSLSSGYEQYF.